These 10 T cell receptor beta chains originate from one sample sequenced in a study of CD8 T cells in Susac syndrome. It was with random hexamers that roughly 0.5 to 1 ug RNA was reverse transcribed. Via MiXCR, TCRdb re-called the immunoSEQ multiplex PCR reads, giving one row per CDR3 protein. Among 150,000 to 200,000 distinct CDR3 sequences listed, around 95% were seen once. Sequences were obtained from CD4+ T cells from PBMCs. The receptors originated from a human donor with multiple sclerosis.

The chain's CDR3 is CATSRVGTGELFF. For the CDR3, the DNA is TGTGCCACCAGCAGAGTCGGCACCGGGGAGCTGTTTTTT. J is TRBJ2-2 and V is TRBV15; D gene unclear. V lost 1 base, J lost 4 bases, and 4 bases lay in between. Germline-derived CDR1 and CDR2 are LNHNV and YYDKDF (reference sequence). CDR3 length: 13 residues.

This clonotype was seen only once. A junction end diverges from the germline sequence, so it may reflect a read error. The CDR3 DNA is TGTGCCAGCAGCCAAGGGGACTCCCCGAACTTC. This sequence encodes CASSQGDSPNF. The rearrangement joins TRBV4-2 to TRBJ2-5, with D tentatively TRBD2 (6 bases). This CDR3 contains 11 residues. The V gene's germline CDR1 is LGHNA and CDR2 YNFKEQ.

The CDR3 spells CASSFQSDHYEQYF. The CDR3 DNA sequence: TGCGCCAGCAGTTTCCAGTCGGACCACTACGAGCAGTACTTC. The chain has TRBV5-1 and TRBJ2-7; D is unclear. V was cut by 5 bases and J by 3 bases, with 15 bases left in between. The CDR3 sequence is 14 residues long. The germline CDR1 and CDR2 sequences are SGHRS and YFSETQ. Full variable domain (remainder filled in from reference TRBV5-1 and TRBJ2-7): KAGVTQTPRYLIKTRGQQVTLSCSPISGHRSVSWYQQTPGQGLQFLFEYFSETQRNKGNFPGRFSGRQFSNSRSEMNVSTLELGDSALYLCASSFQSDHYEQYFGPGTRLTVT.

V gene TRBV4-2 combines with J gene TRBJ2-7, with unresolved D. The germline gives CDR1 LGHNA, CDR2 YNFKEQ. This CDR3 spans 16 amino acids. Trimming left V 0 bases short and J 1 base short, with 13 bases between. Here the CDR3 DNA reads TGTGCCAGCAGCCAAGACTGGTTAACGGGTTCCTACGAGCAGTACTTC. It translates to CASSQDWLTGSYEQYF.

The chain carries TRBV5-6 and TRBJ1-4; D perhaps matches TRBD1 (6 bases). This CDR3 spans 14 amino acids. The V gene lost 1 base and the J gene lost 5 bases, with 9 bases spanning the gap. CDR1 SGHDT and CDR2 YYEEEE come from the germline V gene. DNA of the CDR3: TGTGCCAGCAGCTTGAGACAGGAGAATGAAAAACTGTTTTTT. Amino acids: CASSLRQENEKLFF.

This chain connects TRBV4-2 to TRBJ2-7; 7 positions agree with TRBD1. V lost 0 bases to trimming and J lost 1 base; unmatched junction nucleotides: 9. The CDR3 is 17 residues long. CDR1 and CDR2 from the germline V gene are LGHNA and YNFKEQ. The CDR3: CASSQDRGDRESYEQYF. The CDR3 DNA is TGTGCCAGCAGCCAAGATCGAGGTGACAGGGAATCCTACGAGCAGTACTTC.

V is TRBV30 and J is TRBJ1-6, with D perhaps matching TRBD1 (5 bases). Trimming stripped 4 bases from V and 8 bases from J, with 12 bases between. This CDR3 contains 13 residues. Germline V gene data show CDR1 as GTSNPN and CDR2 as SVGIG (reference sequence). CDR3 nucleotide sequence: TGTGCCTGGAAGGGGCAGGGTGATTCACCCCTCCACTTT. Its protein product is CAWKGQGDSPLHF.

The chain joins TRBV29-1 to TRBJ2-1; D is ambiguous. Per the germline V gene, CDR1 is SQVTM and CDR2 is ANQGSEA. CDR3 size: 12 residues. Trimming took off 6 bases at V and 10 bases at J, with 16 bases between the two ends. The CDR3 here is CSVLRPLQEQFF. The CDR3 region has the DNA TGCAGCGTCCTGAGACCGTTGCAGGAGCAGTTCTTC.

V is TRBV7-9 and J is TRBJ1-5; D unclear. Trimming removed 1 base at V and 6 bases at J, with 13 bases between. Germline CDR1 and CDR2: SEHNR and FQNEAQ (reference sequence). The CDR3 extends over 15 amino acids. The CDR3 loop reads CASSLDPSGTQPQHF. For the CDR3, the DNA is TGTGCCAGCAGCTTAGACCCCTCGGGAACTCAGCCCCAGCATTTT. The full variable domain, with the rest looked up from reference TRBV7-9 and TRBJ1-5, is DTGVSQNPRHKITKRGQNVTFRCDPISEHNRLYWYRQTLGQGPEFLTYFQNEAQLEKSRLLSDRFSAERPKGSFSTLEIQRTEQGDSAMYLCASSLDPSGTQPQHFGDGTRLSIL.

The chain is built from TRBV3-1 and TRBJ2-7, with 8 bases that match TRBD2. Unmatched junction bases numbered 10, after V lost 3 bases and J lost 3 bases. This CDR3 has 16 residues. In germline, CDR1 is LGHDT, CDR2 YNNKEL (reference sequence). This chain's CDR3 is CASSHVQRGPLYEQYF. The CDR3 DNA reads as TGTGCCAGCAGCCATGTACAGCGGGGGCCCCTCTACGAGCAGTACTTC.